This T cell receptor (beta chain) appears in the sequencing data of a study of graft-versus-host responses after intestinal transplantation. Study-level background: Recipients received multivisceral, liver-intestinal, or isolated intestinal transplants. Induction using anti-thymocyte globulin, followed by tacrolimus and steroids for two to four years, was given to all recipients.

Repertoires were generated with immunoSEQ multiplex PCR, while TCRdb's copy carries only in-frame clones and drops some. The sample consists of some 81,000 clones, around 90% of them appearing once. Whole-study results and caveats: Within the allografts of patients who had graft-donor T cell macrochimerism, graft-versus-host to host-versus-graft clonal ratios were high.

With 1 base clipped from V and 8 bases from J, the junction kept 5 bases outside the gene matches. The length of the CDR3 is 13 residues. From germline, CDR1 is SQVTM and CDR2 ANQGSEA. As for this clone: Its antigen is not identified.

The chain combines TRBV29-1 with TRBJ2-1; 7 bases are a match to TRBD1. The TCR was taken from a human donor who received an intestinal transplant. The sequenced sample was unstimulated CD4+ T cells sorted from spleen or lymph node cells, obtained before intestinal transplant. For the CDR3, the DNA is TGCAGCGTTGAAGTTCCCAGGGGGTATGAGCAGTTCTTC. Translation gives CSVEVPRGYEQFF.